This entry lists 23 T cell receptor beta chains sequenced from one sample in a study of naive and memory T cell subsets. The beta constant-region primer was an equimolar mix of two oligonucleotides covering TRBC1 and TRBC2. TCRdb used MiXCR to reprocess the UMI-ligation and nested PCR reads, holding one entry per CDR3 protein. In the table there are 25,000 to 30,000 distinct CDR3 sequences, about 10% of which are singletons. The sequencing input was effector memory CD4+ T cells from blood. This sample's subset: effector memory, CD45RA- CD27-. The receptors shown here come from a human donor in good health.

This clonotype was recorded a few times. The chain joins TRBV7-2 to TRBJ2-7; TRBD2 is a possible D gene (5 bases). CDR1 and CDR2 from the germline V gene are SGHTA and FQGNSA. The V and J ends lost 5 bases and 4 bases respectively, with 21 bases between them. CDR3 length: 16 amino acids. The CDR3 loop is CASSRRGGATSYEQYF. In DNA, the CDR3 is TGTGCCAGCAGCCGACGCGGAGGAGCGACCAGTTACGAGCAGTACTTC. Together with reference TRBV7-2 and TRBJ2-7, the CDR3 gives the full variable domain: GAGVSQSPSNKVTEKGKDVELRCDPISGHTALYWYRQSLGQGLEFLIYFQGNSAPDKSGLPSDRFSAERTGGSVSTLTIQRTQQEDSAVYLCASSRRGGATSYEQYFGPGTRLTVT.

This clonotype was seen many times. The chain recombines TRBV6-2 or TRBV6-3 with TRBJ1-1; possible D gene TRBD1, 5 bases. The CDR3 runs to 13 residues. Between the trimmed V and J ends, which lost 8 bases and 1 base, there was a span of 11 bases. In germline, CDR1 is MNHEY, CDR2 SVGEGT. Here the CDR3 reads CASGFQGNTEAFF. CDR3 nucleotides: TGTGCCAGCGGTTTTCAGGGGAACACTGAAGCTTTCTTT.

Within the sample, this clonotype is medium-sized. V usage is TRBV5-4 and J usage is TRBJ2-3, with 9 nucleotides matching TRBD1. Looked up from germline, CDR1 is SGHNT and CDR2 is YYREEE (reference sequence). Trimming at V came to 3 bases and at J to 4 bases, leaving 6 bases not matched to a gene. The CDR3 sequence is 15 residues long. The CDR3 is CASSWRTGAADTQYF. The CDR3 region has the DNA TGTGCCAGCAGCTGGAGGACAGGGGCGGCAGATACGCAGTATTTT.

This clonotype was detected ten times or more. The genes are TRBV10-3 and TRBJ1-1, with D perhaps TRBD1 (5 bases). Germline assignment: CDR1 ENHRY and CDR2 SYGVKD. Trimming shortened V by 3 bases and J by 1 base, and 6 bases separated the two germline ends. The CDR3 is made up of 13 amino acids. CDR3 sequence (DNA): TGTGCCATCAGTGACGGGGGGAACACTGAAGCTTTCTTT. Amino acid sequence: CAISDGGNTEAFF.

This clonotype turned up a few times. V gene TRBV5-6 combines with J gene TRBJ1-1; TRBD1 might be the D (5 bases). V gave up 4 bases and J gave up 11 bases, with 15 bases separating them. Germline CDR1 reads SGHDT; CDR2 reads YYEEEE. The CDR3 runs to 12 residues. The CDR3 protein is CASSIAGTRAFF. The CDR3 DNA follows: TGTGCCAGCAGCATCGCCGGGACGCGGGCTTTCTTT.

The V and J genes are TRBV12-3 or TRBV12-4 and TRBJ1-2; 9 bases line up with TRBD1. Trimming took 5 bases from V and 7 from J; bases not matched to a gene: 8. This CDR3 spans 14 amino acids. The CDR3 region has the DNA TGTGCCAGCAGTACCAGGACAGGGGCTAGTGGCTACACCTTC. Translated, it gives CASSTRTGASGYTF.

This clonotype was observed at least ten times. J is TRBJ2-3 and V is TRBV10-3; 8 nucleotides agree with TRBD2. Germline V lookup: CDR1 ENHRY, CDR2 SYGVKD. CDR3 length: 14 amino acids. V shed 0 bases, J shed 5 bases, and the junction held 1 base outside the gene matches. CDR3 in DNA: TGTGCCATCAGTGAGTCGCTAGCGGGAGATACGCAGTATTTT. It specifies CAISESLAGDTQYF.

V and J are TRBV6-5 and TRBJ2-3; a possible D gene is TRBD2 (7 bases). The CDR3 totals 15 residues. In germline, CDR1 is MNHEY, CDR2 SVGAGI. Trimming stripped 6 bases from V and 6 bases from J, with 19 bases between. This CDR3 is CASSRRGGPADTQYF. The CDR3 nucleotides are TGTGCCAGCAGCAGACGCGGGGGCCCAGCGGATACGCAGTATTTT.

This clonotype was picked up one time. The J gene is TRBJ1-3, the V gene TRBV7-7, with a possible D match to TRBD1 (5 bases). Germline V CDR1 and CDR2: SSHAT, FNYEAQ (reference sequence). The CDR3 is 14 amino acids. The V end was cut by 6 bases, the J end by 10 bases, with 19 bases between. The chain's CDR3 is CASRGTGPLITIYF. CDR3 DNA: TGTGCCAGCAGGGGGACTGGCCCTCTGATTACCATATATTTT.

In its sample, this clonotype was seen many times. This sequence joins TRBV20-1 and TRBJ1-4; D gene unclear. V lost 6 bases to trimming and J lost 0 bases, with 14 bases between them. CDR3 length equals 15 residues. Per the germline V gene, CDR1 is DFQATT and CDR2 is SNEGSKA (reference sequence). The DNA for the CDR3 is TGCAGTGCCCTCGGCAACCAGGCAACTAATGAAAAACTGTTTTTT. Its translation is CSALGNQATNEKLFF.

The V call is TRBV7-2, the J call TRBJ2-5; 7 nucleotides align to TRBD2. Germline CDR1 SGHTA, CDR2 FQGNSA. The V segment lost 6 bases and the J segment 1 base; nucleotides outside the gene matches: 8. This CDR3 comprises 15 residues. CDR3 DNA sequence: TGTGCCAGCAGGGACCAGCGGGGTCCCCAAGAGACCCAGTACTTC. Translating it yields CASRDQRGPQETQYF.

The V call is TRBV6-5, the J call TRBJ2-3; 9 nucleotides match TRBD1. Unmatched junction bases numbered 9, after V lost 6 bases and J lost 2 bases. The CDR3 has 16 residues. Germline V lookup: CDR1 MNHEY, CDR2 SVGAGI. In DNA form, the CDR3 reads TGTGCCAGCAGCCGAGCCGGGACAGGGTACACAGATACGCAGTATTTT. This translates into CASSRAGTGYTDTQYF.

A few counts support this clonotype. The rearrangement uses TRBV10-3 and TRBJ1-3; D remains ambiguous. Per germline, CDR1 ENHRY and CDR2 SYGVKD. V lost 7 bases to trimming and J lost 0 bases, with 19 bases between them. The CDR3 length is 17 residues. CDR3 region: CAIKPSLVGSSGNTIYF. The CDR3 nucleotides are TGTGCCATCAAGCCGTCCCTGGTGGGCAGCTCTGGAAACACCATATATTTT.

This clonotype was recorded a few times. This sequence joins TRBV5-6 and TRBJ2-7; a weak D match, TRBD2 (5 bases). V gave up 6 bases and J gave up 3 bases, with 19 bases separating them. The CDR3 has 15 amino acids. Germline CDR1 reads SGHDT; CDR2 reads YYEEEE. The CDR3 here is CASNSLGEGRYEQYF. The CDR3 nucleotides read TGTGCCAGCAACTCGCTGGGCGAGGGTCGCTACGAGCAGTACTTC.

This clonotype has more than one count but fewer than ten. The genes are TRBV20-1 and TRBJ1-4; perhaps TRBD1 as D (5 bases). This CDR3 is built from 20 residues. Germline V CDR1 and CDR2: DFQATT, SNEGSKA (reference sequence). V was cut by 0 bases and J by 0 bases, with 23 bases left in between. The CDR3 region is CSARENAGTANRATNEKLFF. CDR3 in DNA: TGCAGTGCTAGAGAGAATGCCGGGACCGCGAACCGTGCAACTAATGAAAAACTGTTTTTT.

This clonotype was picked up many times. This CDR3 reads CASSSLQGAYEQYF. The CDR3 nucleotides read TGTGCCAGCAGCTCATTACAGGGGGCCTACGAGCAGTACTTC. J is TRBJ2-7 and V is TRBV7-6; TRBD1 matches at 8 bases. CDR1 SGHVS and CDR2 FNYEAQ come from the germline V gene. The CDR3 totals 14 residues. After removal of 4 bases from V and 2 bases from J, the junction contained 4 bases not matched to a gene.

This clonotype was seen only a few times. The rearrangement uses TRBV29-1 and TRBJ2-3; 7 bases agree with TRBD2. With 1 base clipped from V and 4 bases from J, the junction kept 5 bases outside the gene matches. This CDR3 has 14 residues. CDR1 and CDR2 (germline): SQVTM, ANQGSEA. DNA of the CDR3: TGCAGCGTTGAAGTCACTAGCGCGGCAGATACGCAGTATTTT. Amino acids: CSVEVTSAADTQYF.

About this clonotype itself: An end of the junction differs from the germline gene, which may be a read error. V usage is TRBV2 and J usage is TRBJ1-2; D is possibly TRBD1 (6 bases). The germline V gene encodes CDR1 SNHLY and CDR2 FYNNEI. This CDR3 is 14 amino acids long. In DNA form, the CDR3 reads TGTGTCAGCAGTGAAGCGCCGGGGGGGCCTGGCTACACCTTC. It codes for CVSSEAPGGPGYTF.

This clonotype has just a few counts. The chain links TRBV28 to TRBJ2-2; 8 positions agree with TRBD2. Germline values: CDR1 MDHEN, CDR2 SYDVKM. CDR3 size: 12 residues. The CDR3 protein is CGLAGNTGELFF. As DNA, the CDR3 is TGTGGTCTAGCGGGGAACACCGGGGAGCTGTTTTTT.

This clonotype was detected a few times. The gene calls are TRBV5-4 and TRBJ1-3; 7 bases match TRBD1. V shed 4 bases and J 10 bases; nucleotides not matched to a gene: 2. The CDR3 length is 11 residues. CDR1 and CDR2 (germline): SGHNT, YYREEE (reference sequence). The CDR3: CASSNRGTIYF. In nucleotides, the CDR3 is TGTGCCAGCAGCAACAGGGGAACCATATATTTT.

There are many counts of this clonotype. The CDR3 DNA sequence: TGTGCCAGCAGTCGTGGACTAGCGGGAGTGGGGGCGGGCGTGCAGTTCTTC. This sequence encodes CASSRGLAGVGAGVQFF. The chain uses TRBV7-8 and TRBJ2-1; TRBD2 aligns across 13 bases. After removal of 6 bases from V and 12 bases from J, the junction contained 17 bases not matched to a gene. Germline V gene lookup returns CDR1 SGHVS and CDR2 FQNEAQ. CDR3 length equals 17 residues. The whole variable domain, remainder taken from reference TRBV7-8 and TRBJ2-1, is GAGVSQSPRYKVAKRGQDVALRCDPISGHVSLFWYQQALGQGPEFLTYFQNEAQLDKSGLPSDRFFAERPEGSVSTLKIQRTQQEDSAVYLCASSRGLAGVGAGVQFFGPGTRLTVL.

The CDR3 here is CASSPLSGELFF. The DNA of the CDR3 is TGTGCCAGCAGTCCGCTCTCCGGGGAGCTGTTTTTT. The rearrangement uses TRBV11-2 and TRBJ2-2; unclear D gene. CDR1 SGHAT and CDR2 FQNNGV come from the germline V gene. This CDR3 is 12 amino acids long. The ends were cut back, 6 bases at V and 6 bases at J, with 8 bases in the middle. The variable domain in full, completed from reference TRBV11-2 and TRBJ2-2, reads EAGVAQSPRYKIIEKRQSVAFWCNPISGHATLYWYQQILGQGPKLLIQFQNNGVVDDSQLPKDRFSAERLKGVDSTLKIQPAKLEDSAVYLCASSPLSGELFFGEGSRLTVL.

This chain connects TRBV7-9 to TRBJ1-4; 7 nucleotides agree with TRBD1. In germline, CDR1 is SEHNR, CDR2 FQNEAQ (reference sequence). J gave up 8 bases and V 10 bases, and 7 bases lay outside the gene matches. The CDR3 runs 12 residues. The DNA of the CDR3 is TGTGCCATCGATTTACAGGGGGAAAAACTGTTTTTT. Its translation is CAIDLQGEKLFF.